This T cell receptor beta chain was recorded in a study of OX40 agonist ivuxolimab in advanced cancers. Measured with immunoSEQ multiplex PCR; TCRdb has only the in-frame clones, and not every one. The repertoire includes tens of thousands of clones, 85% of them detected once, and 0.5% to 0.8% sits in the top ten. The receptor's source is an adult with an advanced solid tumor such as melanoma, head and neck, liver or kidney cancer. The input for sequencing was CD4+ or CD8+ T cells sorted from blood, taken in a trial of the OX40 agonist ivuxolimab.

The chain's CDR3 is CASLTDLGPDTQYF. The CDR3 nucleotides read TGTGCCAGTTTAACAGACCTGGGCCCAGATACGCAGTATTTT. This rearrangement joins TRBV6-6 to TRBJ2-3; no reliable D call. This CDR3 has 14 amino acids. Germline V lookup: CDR1 MNHNY, CDR2 SVGAGI (reference sequence). Trimming stripped 9 bases from V and 4 bases from J, with 17 bases between.